A single sample gave rise to the 24 T cell receptor beta chains below, sequenced in a study of OX40 agonist ivuxolimab in advanced cancers. The table came from immunoSEQ multiplex PCR; TCRdb's copy has only in-frame clones and leaves some out. This table has 37,000 or so clones, roughly 84% appearing once. The input for sequencing was CD4+ or CD8+ T cells sorted from blood, taken in a trial of the OX40 agonist ivuxolimab. The receptors were gathered from an adult with an advanced solid tumor such as melanoma, head and neck, liver or kidney cancer.

This clone was seen a few times. The rearrangement uses TRBV7-8 and TRBJ2-5; 10 nucleotides line up with TRBD1. Trimming removed 7 bases from V and 5 bases from J; junction bases left unmatched: 10. The length of the CDR3 is 15 residues. Germline V CDR1 and CDR2: SGHVS, FQNEAQ. The DNA of the CDR3 is TGTGCCAGCAACGTGGACAGGGGGGTTTGGGAGACCCAGTACTTC. Its protein is CASNVDRGVWETQYF.

This sequence joins TRBV7-3 and TRBJ2-1; 7 nucleotides line up with TRBD1. This CDR3 region has 16 residues. Germline V gene sequence: CDR1 SGHTA, CDR2 FQGTGA. Trimming at V came to 5 bases and at J to 0 bases, leaving 7 bases not matched to a gene. In nucleotides, the CDR3 is TGTGCCAGCAGCGCCTCTGGGGACAGCTCCTACAATGAGCAGTTCTTC. Encoded protein: CASSASGDSSYNEQFF.

This chain links TRBV7-9 with TRBJ2-2; D is perhaps TRBD2 (5 bases). The CDR3 has 14 amino acids. Germline V CDR1 and CDR2: SEHNR, FQNEAQ (reference sequence). V lost 5 bases and J lost 2, with 9 bases in between. The CDR3 reads CASSTRGNTGELFF. The CDR3 DNA reads as TGTGCCAGCAGCACCCGGGGAAACACCGGGGAGCTGTTTTTT.

This clone was observed a handful of times. The rearrangement links TRBV30 to TRBJ2-7; D gene ambiguous. Trimming pared 3 bases from V and 2 bases from J, leaving 14 bases between. CDR1 is GTSNPN and CDR2 is SVGIG in the germline V gene (reference sequence). This CDR3 region has 14 residues. The CDR3 region is CAWRVGRSPYEQYF. As DNA, the CDR3 is TGTGCCTGGAGGGTCGGCAGGAGCCCCTACGAGCAGTACTTC.

CDR3 amino acids: CASSPPQGHEQYF. The DNA of the CDR3 is TGTGCCAGCAGCCCTCCTCAGGGCCACGAGCAGTACTTC. The chain joins TRBV9 to TRBJ2-7; D might be TRBD1 (5 bases). V was trimmed by 4 bases and J by 5 bases, leaving 13 bases between them. Germline CDR1 reads SGDLS; CDR2 reads YYNGEE. This CDR3 is built from 13 residues.

A single count supports this clone. The J gene is TRBJ2-7, the V gene TRBV4-1; D unresolved. Trimming cost V 0 bases and J 4 bases, with 13 bases left between them. The CDR3 totals 15 residues. Germline V gives CDR1 MGHRA, CDR2 YSYEKL. The CDR3 sequence is CASSQDLGLGYEQYF. The CDR3 DNA reads as TGCGCCAGCAGCCAAGATTTGGGATTGGGGTACGAGCAGTACTTC.

The V call is TRBV30, the J call TRBJ2-7; possibly TRBD1 for D (6 bases). CDR1 is GTSNPN, CDR2 SVGIG, per germline (reference sequence). The CDR3 extends over 13 amino acids. V lost 0 bases to trimming and J lost 4 bases, with 10 bases between them. For the CDR3, the DNA is TGTGCCTGGAGTGTGGACAGTGAGTACGAGCAGTACTTC. Translation: CAWSVDSEYEQYF.

V is TRBV6-4 and J is TRBJ2-1; tentatively, D is TRBD1 or TRBD2 (5 bases each). Per germline, CDR1 MRHNA and CDR2 SNTAGT. The germline V and J ends were trimmed by 4 bases and 0 bases, with 13 bases remaining between them. The CDR3 runs 16 residues. Written as DNA, the CDR3 is TGTGCCAGCAGTGCGGGGCGCAAAAGCTCCTACAATGAGCAGTTCTTC. Its protein product is CASSAGRKSSYNEQFF.

The chain is built from TRBV16 and TRBJ1-1; 9 bases fit TRBD1. The CDR3 spans 13 residues. CDR1 and CDR2 from the germline V gene are KGHSY and FQNENV. Trimming cost V 4 bases and J 6 bases; bases outside gene matches: 3. The CDR3 protein is CASSLDRGAEAFF. Written as DNA, the CDR3 is TGTGCCAGCAGCCTCGACAGGGGGGCTGAAGCTTTCTTT.

The chain uses TRBV7-9 and TRBJ1-5, with TRBD1 matching 7 bases. The germline V gene has CDR1 SEHNR and CDR2 FQNEAQ (reference sequence). This CDR3 spans 13 amino acids. V lost 4 bases, J lost 5 bases, and 2 bases stayed unmatched. In nucleotides, the CDR3 is TGTGCCAGCAGCTACGACAGGGATCAGCCCCAGCATTTT. It yields the protein CASSYDRDQPQHF.

The chain combines TRBV4-2 with TRBJ2-1; TRBD2 matches at 10 bases. Germline trimming cut 0 bases from V and 8 bases from J; bases unmatched to any gene: 7. This CDR3 region has 16 residues. In germline, CDR1 is LGHNA, CDR2 YNFKEQ. CDR3 protein: CASSQDYQRGGDEQFF. The CDR3 coding sequence is TGTGCCAGCAGCCAAGATTATCAGCGGGGGGGCGATGAGCAGTTCTTC.

The gene calls are TRBV4-3 and TRBJ2-2; D is unclear. The CDR3 covers 14 residues. V dropped 1 base and J dropped 5 bases, with 8 bases sitting between them. Looked up from germline, CDR1 is LGHNA and CDR2 is YSLEER. CDR3 bases: TGCGCCAGCAGCCAAGGGACCGGGACCGGGGAGCTGTTTTTT. Amino acids: CASSQGTGTGELFF.

This rearrangement joins TRBV7-2 to TRBJ1-2; 9 bases align to TRBD1. J was trimmed by 4 bases and V by 5 bases; bases with no gene match: 8. Per germline, CDR1 SGHTA and CDR2 FQGNSA. This CDR3 spans 15 amino acids. The CDR3 DNA reads TGTGCCAGCAGCCCGGGACAGGGTGTTCTCTATGGCTACACCTTC. Protein: CASSPGQGVLYGYTF.

This clone was counted between two and nine times. This chain's CDR3 is CASSLSVAALYNEQFF. The CDR3 nucleotides are TGTGCCAGCAGCTTAAGTGTGGCCGCACTCTACAATGAGCAGTTCTTC. The chain employs TRBV7-2 and TRBJ2-1; no definite D call. The germline V gene has CDR1 SGHTA and CDR2 FQGNSA. V was trimmed by 2 bases and J by 3 bases, leaving 14 bases between them. The CDR3 loop spans 16 amino acids.

The chain carries TRBV13 and TRBJ2-7; TRBD2 is a possible D gene (6 bases). CDR3 length equals 16 residues. The germline CDR1 and CDR2 sequences are PRHDT and FYEKMQ (reference sequence). V gave up 6 bases and J gave up 3 bases, with 21 bases separating them. This chain's CDR3 is CASSPNRDSIFYEQYF. In DNA, the CDR3 is TGTGCCAGCAGTCCTAACCGGGACTCCATTTTCTACGAGCAGTACTTC.

This clone was seen a single time. The chain recombines TRBV7-9 with TRBJ2-5; D might be TRBD2 (7 bases). This CDR3 comprises 15 residues. V dropped 8 bases and J dropped 2 bases, with 18 bases sitting between them. CDR1 is SEHNR and CDR2 is FQNEAQ in the germline V gene (reference sequence). CDR3 region: CASRKGGSGQETQYF. CDR3 coding DNA: TGTGCCAGCCGCAAGGGGGGGAGTGGGCAAGAGACCCAGTACTTC.

The chain joins TRBV30 to TRBJ1-2; 8 bases are a match to TRBD1. From germline, CDR1 is GTSNPN and CDR2 SVGIG (reference sequence). Germline trimming cut 7 bases from V and 0 bases from J; bases unmatched to any gene: 7. The length of the CDR3 is 14 residues. The CDR3 protein is CAYPGQATNYGYTF. CDR3 in DNA: TGTGCCTACCCGGGACAGGCGACTAACTATGGCTACACCTTC.

The chain employs TRBV18 and TRBJ2-3; D gene uncertain. The CDR3 is 14 amino acids. Trimming removed 2 bases at V and 4 bases at J, with 10 bases between. The V gene's germline CDR1 is KGHSH and CDR2 LQKENI. The CDR3 DNA reads TGTGCCAGCTCACCAACAGAGAATTCAGATACGCAGTATTTT. This translates into CASSPTENSDTQYF.

The rearrangement joins TRBV30 to TRBJ2-7, with 7 bases fitting TRBD2. With V trimmed by 0 bases and J by 0 bases, 2 bases remained unmatched. The CDR3 is 14 residues long. Germline-derived CDR1 and CDR2 are GTSNPN and SVGIG (reference sequence). The CDR3 sequence is CAWSVASGSYEQYF. The CDR3 region has the DNA TGTGCCTGGAGTGTAGCTAGCGGCTCCTACGAGCAGTACTTC.

This clone came up a few times. The V call is TRBV4-1, the J call TRBJ1-2; unclear D gene. Deletions cut 0 bases from V and 6 bases from J, with 14 bases between. Germline V gives CDR1 MGHRA, CDR2 YSYEKL. This CDR3 region has 15 residues. This CDR3 reads CASSQEEGIGDGYTF. In DNA, the CDR3 is TGCGCCAGCAGCCAAGAGGAAGGGATTGGGGATGGCTACACCTTC.

V usage is TRBV9 and J usage is TRBJ1-6; 10 bases are a match to TRBD1. The trim removed 3 bases at V and 10 bases at J, leaving 4 bases unmatched. The germline V gene has CDR1 SGDLS and CDR2 YYNGEE. The CDR3 totals 14 residues. The CDR3 is CASSEGTGVSPLHF. The CDR3 DNA is TGTGCCAGCAGCGAAGGGACAGGGGTCTCACCCCTCCACTTT.

The rearrangement links TRBV6-1 to TRBJ2-7, with a tentative D call TRBD1 (7 bases). The CDR3 runs 14 residues. Germline V CDR1 and CDR2: MNHNS, SASEGT. V gave up 5 bases and J gave up 0 bases, with 11 bases separating them. The DNA of the CDR3 is TGTGCCAGCAGTCCCAGGGGGGACTCCTACGAGCAGTACTTC. Translation: CASSPRGDSYEQYF.

The rearrangement links TRBV13 to TRBJ2-7, with no clear D. CDR3 length equals 14 residues. V lost 4 bases and J 6 bases, leaving 16 bases between the germline ends. The germline V gene encodes CDR1 PRHDT and CDR2 FYEKMQ (reference sequence). This chain's CDR3 is CASSYPTGLGEQYF. CDR3 DNA: TGTGCCAGCAGCTACCCGACCGGCTTGGGCGAGCAGTACTTC. Using reference TRBV13 and TRBJ2-7 for the parts outside the CDR3, the full variable domain is AAGVIQSPRHLIKEKRETATLKCYPIPRHDTVYWYQQGPGQDPQFLISFYEKMQSDKGSIPDRFSAQQFSDYHSELNMSSLELGDSALYFCASSYPTGLGEQYFGPGTRLTVT.

The DNA for the CDR3 is TGTGCCAGCAGCTTGGCCGGGACAGGTGGCTACAATGAGCAGTTCTTC. Its protein is CASSLAGTGGYNEQFF. The rearrangement uses TRBV5-6 and TRBJ2-1; TRBD1 agrees at 8 bases. There are 16 residues in the CDR3. V was pared by 0 bases and J by 3 bases, with 5 bases of the junction left unmatched. Germline-derived CDR1 and CDR2 are SGHDT and YYEEEE.